This T cell receptor (beta chain) was captured by sequencing in a study of regulatory T cells in long-lasting Graves disease. Time point here: newly diagnosed GD, antithyroid drugs for less than 3 months. The TCR library was made from RNA extracted from PBMCs. It was American Thyroid Association guidelines that determined Graves' disease diagnosis. In its sample, this clonotype was seen a few times. Its antigen is currently unknown. Per germline, CDR1 MGHDK and CDR2 SYGVNS. Trimming took off 3 bases at V and 2 bases at J, with 10 bases between the two ends. The CDR3 contains 14 residues. Building of the TCR beta libraries involved iRepertoire HTBI primers and Arm-PCR of CDR3 regions. TCRdb reprocessed the multiplex PCR reads via MiXCR and lists one record per CDR3 protein. The sample has 350,000 to 500,000 distinct CDR3 sequences, around 17% seen once. Study results and caveats: With persistent disease, TRBV28, TRBJ1-2 and TRBJ2-5 were the favored segments.

The sample was also reused in another study, on T cells in Graves' hyperthyroidism and ophthalmopathy.

This TCR was sampled from a woman aged 25 to 45 with Graves disease. V usage is TRBV25-1 and J usage is TRBJ1-1; D is uncertain. Sequenced material: peripheral blood mononuclear cells (PBMCs), taken at new diagnosis, from a patient treated with antithyroid drugs. The CDR3 region is CASSELGVNTEAFF. The CDR3 coding sequence is TGTGCCAGCAGTGAGTTAGGAGTCAACACTGAAGCTTTCTTT.